A selection of T cell receptor beta chains follows, all from one sample in a study of PD-1 blockade in classical Hodgkin lymphoma. Clones were sequenced by immunoSEQ multiplex PCR, and TCRdb holds only the in-frame ones, with some missing. The sample yields 90,000 to 120,000 clones, around 89% seen once. This sample comprised peripheral blood mononuclear cells (PBMCs), obtained before the second cycle of nivolumab. Receptors were obtained from a human donor with classical Hodgkin lymphoma. The CDR3 runs from the conserved cysteine through the conserved F or W. D genes are given only for firm matches. Clone size appears in some rows only: once, few, many, or a class for an expanded clone.

. | TRBJ2-7 | TRBV2 | . | 13 | CASRYPPSYEQYF | TGTGCCAGCAGGTATCCCCCATCCTACGAGCAGTACTTC
. | TRBJ1-1 | TRBV7-9 | . | 15 | CASSLLQGLNTEAFF | TGTGCCAGCAGCTTGCTACAGGGCCTTAACACTGAAGCTTTCTTT
. | TRBJ1-1 | TRBV5-4 | . | 18 | CASSLSGGWGGRNTEAFF | TGTGCCAGCAGCTTGTCCGGTGGCTGGGGAGGTAGGAACACTGAAGCTTTCTTT
. | TRBJ2-5 | TRBV4-2 | . | 15 | CASSFGSWYQETQYF | TGTGCCAGCAGCTTCGGGTCTTGGTACCAAGAGACCCAGTACTTC
. | TRBJ2-5 | TRBV13 | . | 13 | CASSPGFLETQYF | TGTGCCAGCAGCCCAGGGTTCTTGGAGACCCAGTACTTC
. | TRBJ1-3 | TRBV6-1 | . | 15 | CASSETPGTGNTIYF | TGTGCCAGCAGTGAAACGCCGGGGACTGGAAACACCATATATTTT
. | TRBJ1-2 | TRBV6-4 | . | 17 | CASSDSISIWTIYGYTF | TGTGCCAGCAGTGACTCGATAAGTATCTGGACAATCTATGGCTACACCTTC
. | TRBJ2-7 | TRBV5-8 | . | 10 | CASTRYEQYF | TGTGCCAGCACGAGATACGAGCAGTACTTC
. | TRBJ2-1 | TRBV18 | . | 16 | CASSPPVGSHYNEQFF | TGTGCCAGCTCACCACCCGTGGGATCTCACTACAATGAGCAGTTCTTC
once | TRBJ2-7 | TRBV6-5 | . | 15 | CASSYGRLSSYEQYF | TGTGCCAGCAGTTACGGGCGGCTCAGCTCCTACGAGCAGTACTTC
. | TRBJ1-4 | TRBV5-6 | . | 15 | CASSLGQAFNEKLFF | TGTGCCAGCAGCTTGGGACAGGCGTTTAATGAAAAACTGTTTTTT
few | TRBJ2-7 | TRBV7-9 | . | 15 | CASSGGLTISYEQYF | TGTGCCAGCAGCGGAGGACTTACGATCTCCTACGAGCAGTACTTC
once | TRBJ2-2 | TRBV5-1 | TRBD1 | 16 | CASSFPDRGNTGELFF | TGCGCCAGCAGCTTCCCGGACAGGGGGAACACCGGGGAGCTGTTTTTT
. | TRBJ2-5 | TRBV5-6 | . | 13 | CASSPVAPETQYF | TGTGCCAGCAGCCCGGTGGCTCCAGAGACCCAGTACTTC
. | TRBJ2-3 | TRBV5-6 | . | 14 | CASSSITSTDTQYF | TGTGCCAGCAGCTCCATTACTAGCACAGATACGCAGTATTTT
. | TRBJ2-1 | TRBV7-9 | TRBD2 | 19 | CASSLARSSSGFPYNEQFF | TGTGCCAGCAGCTTAGCTAGGTCCTCTAGCGGGTTTCCCTACAATGAGCAGTTCTTC
. | TRBJ2-7 | TRBV10-3 | . | 15 | CAISDAGTASYEQYF | TGTGCCATCAGTGATGCGGGGACAGCCTCCTACGAGCAGTACTTC
few | TRBJ1-2 | TRBV7-7 | . | 15 | CASSLGMGCDYGYTF | TGTGCTAGCAGCTTAGGCATGGGATGCGACTATGGCTACACCTTC
. | TRBJ2-7 | TRBV4-3 | . | 15 | CASSQAGVKLDEQYF | TGCGCCAGCAGCCAAGCCGGGGTCAAGCTCGACGAGCAGTACTTC
few | TRBJ2-1 | TRBV4-1 | . | 15 | CASSQAPLFGDEQFF | TGCGCCAGCAGCCAAGCCCCCTTGTTTGGGGATGAGCAGTTCTTC
. | TRBJ2-7 | TRBV7-2 | TRBD2 | 15 | CASSLGLAGVDEQYF | TGTGCCAGCAGCCTCGGACTAGCGGGAGTCGACGAGCAGTACTTC
. | TRBJ2-7 | TRBV27 | . | 15 | CASSGSHRSEGKRYF | TGTGCCAGCAGTGGGTCCCATCGAAGTGAGGGAAAACGGTACTTC
once | TRBJ2-5 | TRBV29-1 | TRBD2 | 16 | CSVESLSGRAQETQYF | TGCAGCGTTGAAAGTTTGAGCGGGAGGGCTCAAGAGACCCAGTACTTC
. | TRBJ2-7 | TRBV30 | TRBD1 | 13 | CAWSPGQGIEQYF | TGTGCCTGGAGTCCGGGACAGGGAATCGAGCAGTACTTC
. | TRBJ1-2 | TRBV27 | . | 14 | CASSFSGTNYGYTF | TGTGCCAGCAGTTTCTCCGGGACCAACTATGGCTACACCTTC
. | TRBJ2-3 | TRBV30 | TRBD1 | 20 | CAWSWWDRGYGSGDTDTQYF | TGTGCCTGGAGTTGGTGGGACAGGGGATATGGTAGCGGGGACACAGATACGCAGTATTTT
. | TRBJ2-5 | TRBV6-5 | TRBD1 | 15 | CASSGTANMEETQYF | TGTGCCAGCAGTGGGACAGCTAATATGGAAGAGACCCAGTACTTC
once | TRBJ2-1 | TRBV6-5 | . | 14 | CASSWVQGVDEQFF | TGTGCCAGCAGTTGGGTACAGGGTGTGGATGAGCAGTTCTTC
. | TRBJ2-6 | TRBV6-1 | . | 15 | CASSAGSSGANVLTF | TGTGCCAGCAGTGCAGGGAGCTCTGGGGCCAACGTCCTGACTTTC
. | TRBJ2-7 | TRBV5-4 | . | 14 | CASSSTVAASEQYF | TGTGCCAGCAGCTCCACCGTAGCGGCGAGCGAGCAGTACTTC
. | TRBJ1-1 | TRBV18 | . | 13 | CASSPGENTEAFF | TGTGCCAGCTCACCAGGGGAGAACACTGAAGCTTTCTTT
. | TRBJ2-7 | TRBV18 | . | 14 | CASSPRATLDEQYF | TGTGCCAGCTCACCGAGGGCCACCCTAGACGAGCAGTACTTC
. | TRBJ2-3 | TRBV4-1 | TRBD2 | 14 | CASSQDRLAGEKYF | TGCGCCAGCAGCCAAGATCGACTAGCGGGAGAGAAGTATTTT
. | TRBJ1-1 | TRBV6-5 | . | 13 | CASSYYLNTEAFF | TGTGCCAGCAGTTATTACCTGAACACTGAAGCTTTCTTT
. | TRBJ2-5 | TRBV2 | TRBD1 | 14 | CASRFRDSQETQYF | TGTGCCAGCAGGTTCCGGGACAGTCAAGAGACCCAGTACTTC
. | TRBJ2-7 | TRBV4-2 | TRBD2 | 19 | CASSQGPSQTSGPTYEQYF | TGTGCCAGCAGCCAAGGACCATCCCAAACTAGCGGACCAACCTACGAGCAGTACTTC
. | TRBJ2-5 | TRBV6-5 | . | 14 | CASSYDRGSETQYF | TGTGCCAGCAGTTACGATAGGGGCTCAGAGACCCAGTACTTC
. | TRBJ2-5 | TRBV27 | . | 13 | CATKSNIQETQYF | TGTGCCACCAAGTCGAACATTCAAGAGACCCAGTACTTC
. | TRBJ1-3 | TRBV6-5 | . | 15 | CASSSTFTSGNTIYF | TGTGCCAGCAGTTCGACATTCACCTCTGGAAACACCATATATTTT
. | TRBJ2-2 | TRBV19 | . | 15 | CASSVQAIDTGELFF | TGTGCCAGTAGTGTGCAGGCAATCGACACCGGGGAGCTGTTTTTT
. | TRBJ2-7 | TRBV29-1 | TRBD2 | 13 | CSVIAGDKSVQYF | TGCAGCGTCATAGCGGGAGATAAGTCGGTGCAGTACTTC
. | TRBJ1-1 | TRBV6-1 | TRBD1 | 13 | CASRNRGYTEAFF | TGTGCCAGCAGGAACAGGGGATACACTGAAGCTTTCTTT
. | TRBJ1-5 | TRBV13 | . | 14 | CASSLRASNQPQHF | TGTGCCAGCAGTTTACGGGCTAGCAATCAGCCCCAGCATTTT
. | TRBJ2-3 | TRBV6-1 | . | 15 | CASRAPTGIPDTQYF | TGTGCCAGCAGGGCCCCGACAGGTATCCCAGATACGCAGTATTTT
. | TRBJ2-1 | TRBV5-4 | TRBD1 | 18 | CASSLDIGTGGSYNEQFF | TGTGCCAGCAGCTTGGATATTGGGACAGGGGGCTCCTACAATGAGCAGTTCTTC
. | TRBJ1-5 | TRBV6-1 | . | 14 | CASSEIGPNQPQHF | TGTGCCAGCAGTGAGATTGGGCCCAATCAGCCCCAGCATTTT
. | TRBJ1-4 | TRBV5-1 | . | 15 | CASSLGTEGREKLFF | TGCGCCAGCAGCTTGGGGACAGAAGGTAGAGAAAAACTGTTTTTT
once | TRBJ2-3 | TRBV4-1 | TRBD2 | 18 | CASSRITFPGGPTDTQYF | TGCGCCAGCAGCCGTATTACTTTTCCGGGAGGTCCCACAGATACGCAGTATTTT
. | TRBJ1-5 | TRBV30 | TRBD1 | 15 | CAWRKTGLGEQPQHF | TGTGCCTGGAGAAAGACAGGGCTTGGAGAACAGCCCCAGCATTTT
. | TRBJ2-7 | TRBV2 | . | 14 | CASKSSGRSYEQYF | TGTGCCAGCAAGTCGAGCGGGCGCTCCTACGAGCAGTACTTC